This TCR beta chain was identified during a study of blood T cell repertoires in COVID-19. Overall study context: From the United States, Italy and Spain came samples of acute and convalescent COVID-19.

Enrolled through a virtual design, the participants were between roughly 18 and 100 years of age and came from 24 US areas. In Cohort 3, a recovered donor had either two negative PCRs, clearance, or symptom resolution. Per the study methods: Amplification of reference gene primers was used by the study to estimate nucleated cell counts. Method: immunoSEQ multiplex PCR; TCRdb's copy keeps in-frame clones and lacks some. V, J and clone size are those of that table, while D and trimming were read from the DNA. Among over 250,000 clones, around 90% were seen once, and the ten largest hold around 1.1%. This receptor was obtained from a woman aged 30 to 39 who had recovered from COVID-19. The sample was PBMCs or T cells enriched from blood (not recorded which).

The CDR3 protein is CASSPPSSTMYEQYF. The CDR3 DNA sequence: TGTGCCAGCTCACCACCGAGTTCTACGATGTACGAGCAGTACTTC. This chain uses TRBV18 with TRBJ2-7; D is unclear. V was shortened by 0 bases and J by 4 bases, with 13 bases between the two germline ends. Looked up from germline, CDR1 is KGHSH and CDR2 is LQKENI. The CDR3 length is 15 residues.